Shown below are 24 T cell receptor beta chains from a single sample sequenced in a study of cytomegalovirus exposure and HLA in healthy donors. Some clones are missing from TCRdb's copy, which holds only in-frame ones; the method was immunoSEQ multiplex PCR. The table shows approximately 260,000 clones, with 65% to 90% occurring only once. Sequenced input: PBMCs. The receptor source for this set is a young woman in good health and CMV-seronegative.

The CDR3 DNA reads TGTGCCAGCAGCATCTCCAGGGGGACCGGGGAGCTGTTTTTT. As protein: CASSISRGTGELFF. This chain uses TRBV11-2 with TRBJ2-2; 7 positions match TRBD1. Germline V gene sequence: CDR1 SGHAT, CDR2 FQNNGV. The CDR3 runs 14 residues. V gave up 5 bases and J gave up 5 bases; unmatched junction bases: 5.

The sample holds a few counts of this clone. The chain is built from TRBV6-1 and TRBJ1-3; 7 positions match TRBD1. The CDR3 runs to 14 residues. CDR1 is MNHNS and CDR2 is SASEGT in the germline V gene. J gave up 4 bases and V 7 bases, and 7 bases lay outside the gene matches. CDR3 bases: TGTGCCAGCACCCGACAGGGAAAGGGAAACACCATATATTTT. Protein: CASTRQGKGNTIYF.

This clone showed up just a few times. The chain links TRBV2 to TRBJ2-5; D is perhaps TRBD2 (6 bases). The V and J ends lost 8 bases and 5 bases respectively, with 18 bases between them. The CDR3 spans 14 residues. Per the germline V gene, CDR1 is SNHLY and CDR2 is FYNNEI. CDR3 sequence: CASRIQPSAETQYF. CDR3 in DNA: TGTGCCAGCCGTATACAGCCTAGCGCGGAGACCCAGTACTTC.

The rearrangement links TRBV30 to TRBJ1-5, with 7 bases that match TRBD1. Germline CDR1 and CDR2: GTSNPN and SVGIG (reference sequence). Germline trimming cut 4 bases from V and 3 bases from J; bases unmatched to any gene: 6. The CDR3 consists of 14 residues. This CDR3 reads CAWTTGQVNQPQHF. Written as DNA, the CDR3 is TGTGCCTGGACGACAGGGCAGGTCAATCAGCCCCAGCATTTT.

The chain uses TRBV11-2 and TRBJ2-7, with D perhaps matching TRBD1 (5 bases). The CDR3 is 13 residues long. In germline, CDR1 is SGHAT, CDR2 FQNNGV. The V gene lost 0 bases and the J gene lost 3 bases, with 6 bases spanning the gap. Here the CDR3 reads CASSLDGHYEQYF. The CDR3 bases are TGTGCCAGCAGCTTAGATGGACACTACGAGCAGTACTTC.

The chain carries TRBV10-3 and TRBJ2-3; D gene unclear. Trimming pared 3 bases from V and 5 bases from J, leaving 24 bases between. The CDR3 covers 18 residues. Germline CDR1 is ENHRY and CDR2 is SYGVKD. For the CDR3, the DNA is TGTGCCATCAGTGAAAGTGGCTTTGGGCAAACCTCACGAGATACGCAGTATTTT. Its protein product is CAISESGFGQTSRDTQYF.

This clone has just a few counts. The rearrangement joins TRBV10-3 to TRBJ1-2; TRBD1 matches 7 bases. Germline CDR1 is ENHRY and CDR2 is SYGVKD. The junction had 9 bases not matched to a gene; V was cut back by 10 bases and J by 4 bases. The CDR3 loop spans 13 amino acids. For the CDR3, the DNA is TGTGCCAGCGCCGCAGGGGGAGTCTATGGCTACACCTTC. As protein: CASAAGGVYGYTF.

The chain joins TRBV6-5 to TRBJ2-7, with TRBD2 identical over 11 bases. This CDR3 has 15 amino acids. Germline V gene data show CDR1 as MNHEY and CDR2 as SVGAGI. Trimming took 4 bases from V and 1 from J; bases not matched to a gene: 3. The CDR3 DNA reads as TGTGCCAGCAGTTTTGGGACTAGCGGATCCTACGAGCAGTACTTC. It specifies CASSFGTSGSYEQYF.

As regards this clone: Within the sample, other DNA sequences also encode this same CDR3. The chain employs TRBV5-1 and TRBJ2-3, with D unresolved. Germline V gene lookup returns CDR1 SGHRS and CDR2 YFSETQ. Trimming removed 0 bases from V and 0 bases from J, with 5 bases in between. There are 14 residues in the CDR3. CDR3 sequence reads: CASSLGQSTDTQYF. CDR3 nucleotide sequence: TGCGCCAGCAGCTTGGGGCAGAGCACAGATACGCAGTATTTT.

This clone appeared a single time. The rearrangement joins TRBV28 to TRBJ1-1, with a weak D call TRBD1 (6 bases). The CDR3 contains 12 residues. CDR1 is MDHEN, CDR2 SYDVKM, per germline. V lost 2 bases, J lost 6 bases, and 7 bases lay in between. The CDR3 sequence is CASSLNRAEAFF. CDR3 nucleotide sequence: TGTGCCAGCAGTTTAAACAGGGCTGAAGCTTTCTTT. The entire variable domain, with the rest obtained from reference TRBV28 and TRBJ1-1, is as follows: DVKVTQSSRYLVKRTGEKVFLECVQDMDHENMFWYRQDPGLGLRLIYFSYDVKMKEKGDIPEGYSVSREKKERFSLILESASTNQTSMYLCASSLNRAEAFFGQGTRLTVV.

The genes are TRBV27 and TRBJ1-5; the match to TRBD1 covers 10 bases. The germline V gene encodes CDR1 MNHEY and CDR2 SMNVEV (reference sequence). J lost 2 bases, V lost 3 bases, and 7 bases had no gene match. The CDR3 covers 17 residues. DNA of the CDR3: TGTGCCAGCAGTTTTGGGACAGGGGATCGAGGCAATCAGCCCCAGCATTTT. Its translation: CASSFGTGDRGNQPQHF.

This chain links TRBV7-9 with TRBJ2-1; 14 bases match TRBD2. The ends lost 5 bases at V and 6 bases at J; junction bases unmatched: 3. The CDR3 contains 15 residues. The V gene's germline CDR1 is SEHNR and CDR2 FQNEAQ (reference sequence). CDR3 loop: CASSTGTSGSNEQFF. CDR3 bases: TGTGCCAGCAGCACAGGGACTAGCGGGAGCAATGAGCAGTTCTTC.

This rearrangement joins TRBV9 to TRBJ1-2, with a tentative D call TRBD1 (5 bases). This CDR3 is built from 15 residues. With 1 base removed from V and 8 bases from J, the gap between germline ends came to 18 bases. CDR1 is SGDLS, CDR2 YYNGEE, per germline. The CDR3 region is CASSVLSRASRGYTF. The CDR3 DNA is TGTGCCAGCAGCGTACTATCCAGGGCGAGTAGGGGCTACACCTTC. The full variable domain, completed using reference TRBV9 and TRBJ1-2, is DSGVTQTPKHLITATGQRVTLRCSPRSGDLSVYWYQQSLDQGLQFLIQYYNGEERAKGNILERFSAQQFPDLHSELNLSSLELGDSALYFCASSVLSRASRGYTFGSGTRLTVV.

There are a few counts of this clone. The chain combines TRBV2 with TRBJ1-6; D not resolved. This CDR3 has 14 residues. The ends were cut back, 7 bases at V and 9 bases at J, with 16 bases in the middle. CDR1 SNHLY and CDR2 FYNNEI come from the germline V gene. The CDR3 bases are TGTGCCAGCATATTTTACTCTGAGGGTTCACCCCTCCACTTT. This encodes CASIFYSEGSPLHF.

This clone showed up just once. The chain is built from TRBV6-1 and TRBJ1-2; 7 bases match TRBD1. Trimming cost V 6 bases and J 8 bases; bases outside gene matches: 6. Germline CDR1 MNHNS, CDR2 SASEGT. The CDR3 loop spans 12 amino acids. In DNA, the CDR3 is TGTGCCAGCAGCCCTGACAGGGACGGCTACACCTTC. This sequence encodes CASSPDRDGYTF.

The CDR3: CASSYSSGDRANEQFF. DNA for the CDR3: TGTGCCAGCAGTTACTCGAGCGGGGACAGGGCCAATGAGCAGTTCTTC. The genes are TRBV6-5 and TRBJ2-1; 9 bases match TRBD1. From germline, CDR1 is MNHEY and CDR2 SVGAGI. This CDR3 comprises 16 residues. J was trimmed by 6 bases and V by 0 bases; bases with no gene match: 6.

This sequence joins TRBV25-1 and TRBJ1-3; a possible D gene is TRBD1 (6 bases). Germline V gene lookup returns CDR1 MGHDK and CDR2 SYGVNS. The CDR3 covers 14 residues. V was pared by 6 bases and J by 4 bases, with 13 bases between. The CDR3 loop reads CASSEGDRGNTIYF. Here the CDR3 DNA reads TGTGCCAGCAGCGAGGGTGACAGGGGAAACACCATATATTTT.

The chain carries TRBV7-2 and TRBJ2-1, with 7 bases that match TRBD1. V lost 3 bases and J lost 6; bases outside the gene matches: 5. CDR1 SGHTA and CDR2 FQGNSA come from the germline V gene. The CDR3 consists of 14 residues. The CDR3 bases are TGTGCCAGCAGCTTGGGCCCAGGGGGCAATGAGCAGTTCTTC. It encodes CASSLGPGGNEQFF.

This rearrangement joins TRBV5-6 to TRBJ1-1; D is perhaps TRBD1 (5 bases). The CDR3 sequence is 16 residues long. Germline lookup yields CDR1 SGHDT and CDR2 YYEEEE. Between the trimmed V and J ends, which lost 3 bases and 4 bases, there was a span of 19 bases. The CDR3 bases are TGTGCCAGCAGCTGGAGGGACCGGACGTGGGCCACTGAAGCTTTCTTT. Protein sequence: CASSWRDRTWATEAFF.

This clone occurred once. This chain joins TRBV6-6 and TRBJ1-2, with TRBD1 matching 10 bases. The CDR3 spans 14 residues. Germline CDR1 and CDR2: MNHNY and SVGAGI (reference sequence). V gave up 8 bases and J gave up 7 bases; unmatched junction bases: 10. The CDR3 loop is CASRLQTGGGGYTF. For the CDR3, the DNA is TGTGCCAGCCGACTCCAGACAGGGGGCGGTGGCTACACCTTC.

The chain uses TRBV15 and TRBJ1-2; tentative D call: TRBD1 (6 bases). The CDR3 sequence is 13 residues long. Germline-derived CDR1 and CDR2 are LNHNV and YYDKDF (reference sequence). Trimming took 5 bases from V and 8 from J, leaving 15 bases between them. This chain's CDR3 is CATSVKLGGGYTF. CDR3 bases: TGTGCCACCAGCGTTAAACTAGGGGGAGGCTACACCTTC.

CDR3 nucleotides: TGTGCCAGCAGTTCGTACGGGACAGGGGGTAGCCACGAGCAGTACTTC. This codes for CASSSYGTGGSHEQYF. The rearrangement uses TRBV27 and TRBJ2-7; 11 nucleotides agree with TRBD1. The V and J ends lost 4 bases and 5 bases, in that order; junction bases with no gene match: 10. This CDR3 has 16 residues. Germline V gene lookup returns CDR1 MNHEY and CDR2 SMNVEV (reference sequence).

A single count supports this clone. This rearrangement joins TRBV2 to TRBJ2-5; 16 bases agree with TRBD2. In germline, CDR1 is SNHLY, CDR2 FYNNEI. Unmatched junction bases numbered 2, after V lost 6 bases and J lost 4 bases. The CDR3 length is 15 residues. For the CDR3, the DNA is TGTGCCAGCAGGGGGACTAGCGGGAGGGGAGAGACCCAGTACTTC. It yields the protein CASRGTSGRGETQYF.

The chain links TRBV19 to TRBJ2-1; 10 bases align to TRBD2. The ends lost 3 bases at V and 8 bases at J; junction bases unmatched: 4. This CDR3 comprises 14 residues. Germline CDR1 reads LNHDA; CDR2 reads SQIVND (reference sequence). The CDR3 reads CASSMLAGADEQFF. CDR3 DNA sequence: TGTGCCAGTAGTATGCTAGCGGGGGCGGATGAGCAGTTCTTC.